In this sample, the clone carrying this TCR beta chain turned up once. The data are from a study of blood T cell repertoires in COVID-19. Per the authors' pipeline: From reference gene primer amplification, estimates of nucleated cell counts were derived. Produced via immunoSEQ multiplex PCR; TCRdb's table is partial and in-frame only. The V and J calls and clone size were taken over from that table, and D and trimming were inferred from the DNA. The table lists around 80,000 clones, roughly 80% of them singletons, with roughly 12% in the top ten. The CDR3 has 15 residues. V was pared by 1 base and J by 1 base, with 10 bases between. Germline assignment: CDR1 SGHRS and CDR2 YFSETQ.

This TCR was recovered from a man older than 75 with acute or convalescent COVID-19. Sequencing input: peripheral blood. The V call is TRBV5-1, the J call TRBJ2-3; D is ambiguous. Here the CDR3 DNA reads TGCGCCAGCAGCTTGAACCAGGCCCGCACAGATACGCAGTATTTT. Amino acids: CASSLNQARTDTQYF.